The 9 T cell receptor beta chains in this list originate from one sample, sequenced in a study of shared T cell receptors in the human thymus. Measured with immunoSEQ multiplex PCR; TCRdb has only the in-frame clones, and not every one. The data show 500,000 to 750,000 clones, around 87% seen once. These data also formed part of another study, on human thymus T cells.

The sequencing sample was made of thymocytes. Source of these receptors: a boy less than two years old with a congenital heart defect.

This clone has a handful of counts. The J gene is TRBJ2-7, the V gene TRBV4-3; 15 bases match TRBD2. Germline V lookup: CDR1 LGHNA, CDR2 YSLEER. This CDR3 contains 22 residues. Germline trimming cut 0 bases from V and 3 bases from J; bases unmatched to any gene: 18. CDR3 sequence reads: CASSQDLSGLAGGGVRGYEQYF. The DNA of the CDR3 is TGCGCCAGCAGCCAAGATCTTTCGGGACTAGCGGGAGGAGGAGTACGGGGCTACGAGCAGTACTTC.

The V and J genes are TRBV19 and TRBJ2-5; 7 nucleotides line up with TRBD2. The CDR3 has 15 amino acids. Germline V gene data show CDR1 as LNHDA and CDR2 as SQIVND (reference sequence). The V and J ends lost 5 bases and 2 bases, in that order; junction bases with no gene match: 8. CDR3 amino acids: CASSPGDYPQETQYF. The CDR3 DNA reads TGTGCCAGTAGTCCCGGGGACTATCCTCAAGAGACCCAGTACTTC.

The V gene is TRBV19, the J gene TRBJ1-2, with 8 bases fitting TRBD1. V lost 3 bases and J lost 8; bases outside the gene matches: 11. Germline values: CDR1 LNHDA, CDR2 SQIVND (reference sequence). There are 15 residues in the CDR3. CDR3: CASSMGRQGLYGYTF. The CDR3 region has the DNA TGTGCCAGTAGTATGGGTAGACAGGGGTTATACGGCTACACCTTC.

This chain links TRBV7-8 with TRBJ2-5; weak D call: TRBD1 (5 bases). The V and J ends lost 1 base and 2 bases respectively, with 23 bases between them. The CDR3 is 19 amino acids. Germline loops: CDR1 SGHVS, CDR2 FQNEAQ. The CDR3 region has the DNA TGTGCCAGCAGCTTAGGCCCAGGGATCCTACGCGAAACGCAAGAGACCCAGTACTTC. This sequence encodes CASSLGPGILRETQETQYF. The full variable domain, in which reference TRBV7-8 and TRBJ2-5 provide the parts outside the CDR3, is GAGVSQSPRYKVAKRGQDVALRCDPISGHVSLFWYQQALGQGPEFLTYFQNEAQLDKSGLPSDRFFAERPEGSVSTLKIQRTQQEDSAVYLCASSLGPGILRETQETQYFGPGTRLLVL.

CDR3 amino acids: CASSSTGSVRQPQHF. The CDR3 nucleotides are TGTGCCAGCAGTTCTACAGGGAGTGTAAGGCAGCCCCAGCATTTT. The V call is TRBV27, the J call TRBJ1-5, with D perhaps matching TRBD1 (6 bases). From germline, CDR1 is MNHEY and CDR2 SMNVEV (reference sequence). The ends were cut back, 4 bases at V and 7 bases at J, with 17 bases in the middle. The length of the CDR3 is 15 residues.

The chain carries TRBV6-4 and TRBJ1-2, with TRBD1 identical over 8 bases. J was trimmed by 1 base and V by 0 bases; bases with no gene match: 7. The CDR3 consists of 17 residues. Looked up from germline, CDR1 is MRHNA and CDR2 is SNTAGT. This CDR3 reads CASSDSKWTGNNYGYTF. CDR3 nucleotide sequence: TGTGCCAGCAGTGACTCGAAGTGGACAGGGAATAACTATGGCTACACCTTC.

The genes are TRBV10-3 and TRBJ2-7; 15 bases align to TRBD2. Trimming took 3 bases from V and 0 from J; bases not matched to a gene: 9. CDR3 size: 19 residues. The germline CDR1 and CDR2 sequences are ENHRY and SYGVKD. CDR3 coding DNA: TGTGCCATCAGTGAATCCGGACTAGCGGGAGGGAGGGGCTCCTACGAGCAGTACTTC. This codes for CAISESGLAGGRGSYEQYF.

J is TRBJ2-7 and V is TRBV5-1; 7 bases are shared with TRBD2. Germline trimming cut 1 base from V and 2 bases from J; bases unmatched to any gene: 9. This CDR3 has 16 amino acids. Germline CDR1 SGHRS, CDR2 YFSETQ. The CDR3, as DNA: TGCGCCAGCAGCTTGAGTAAGTCGGGAGGACCCTACGAGCAGTACTTC. Amino acid sequence: CASSLSKSGGPYEQYF.

The chain uses TRBV7-2 and TRBJ2-1; a possible D gene is TRBD2 (6 bases). The CDR3 runs to 16 residues. V lost 4 bases and J lost 3, with 16 bases in between. Looked up from germline, CDR1 is SGHTA and CDR2 is FQGNSA. The CDR3 sequence is CASSSTLLGLYNEQFF. The CDR3 DNA is TGTGCCAGCAGCTCCACTCTCTTGGGACTCTACAATGAGCAGTTCTTC.